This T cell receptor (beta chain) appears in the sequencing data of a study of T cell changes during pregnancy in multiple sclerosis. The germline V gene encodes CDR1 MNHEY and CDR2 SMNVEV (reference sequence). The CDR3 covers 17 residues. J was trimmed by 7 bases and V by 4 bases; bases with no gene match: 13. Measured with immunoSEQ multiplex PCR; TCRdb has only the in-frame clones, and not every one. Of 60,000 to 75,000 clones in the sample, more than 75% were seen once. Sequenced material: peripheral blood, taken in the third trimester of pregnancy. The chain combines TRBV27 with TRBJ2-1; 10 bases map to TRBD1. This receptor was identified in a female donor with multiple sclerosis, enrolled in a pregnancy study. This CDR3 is CASSSYLGTGAENEQFF. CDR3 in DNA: TGTGCCAGCAGTTCATACCTCGGGACAGGGGCGGAAAATGAGCAGTTCTTC.